The 19 T cell receptor beta chains below were found in one sample sequenced in a study of cytomegalovirus exposure and HLA in healthy donors. Vbeta (60) and Jbeta (13) primers were used in the PCR. Profiling relied on immunoSEQ multiplex PCR, and the TCRdb table lists in-frame clones only, not all of them. The profile covers roughly 84,000 clones, with about 78% appearing a single time and about 5.5% taken by the ten largest. Source material: PBMCs. The receptors stem from a male donor in good health and CMV-seropositive.

The V call is TRBV28, the J call TRBJ1-6, with D possibly being TRBD1 (5 bases). The CDR3 covers 13 residues. V lost 3 bases and J lost 9, with 9 bases in between. Germline V gene sequence: CDR1 MDHEN, CDR2 SYDVKM. The DNA for the CDR3 is TGTGCCAGCAGTTTCCAGGGCGGTTCACCCCTCCACTTT. It translates to CASSFQGGSPLHF.

The J gene is TRBJ2-3, the V gene TRBV19; D is possibly TRBD1 (6 bases). This CDR3 is built from 15 residues. Trimming left V 5 bases short and J 0 bases short, with 12 bases between. Per the germline V gene, CDR1 is LNHDA and CDR2 is SQIVND (reference sequence). The CDR3 DNA sequence: TGTGCCAGTAGTGGGGGCAGGGAAAGCACAGATACGCAGTATTTT. Its translation: CASSGGRESTDTQYF.

V gene TRBV7-2 combines with J gene TRBJ2-5; weak D call: TRBD2 (6 bases). CDR3 length: 14 residues. V shed 4 bases and J shed 9 bases, with 18 bases lying between them. CDR1 and CDR2 from the germline V gene are SGHTA and FQGNSA. The CDR3 is CASSSRQGSGAQYF. CDR3 nucleotide sequence: TGTGCCAGCAGCTCTCGGCAGGGCTCGGGGGCCCAGTACTTC.

The rearrangement joins TRBV19 to TRBJ2-3; D unclear. Per germline, CDR1 LNHDA and CDR2 SQIVND (reference sequence). V gave up 1 base and J gave up 2 bases, with 10 bases separating them. This CDR3 region has 15 residues. The DNA of the CDR3 is TGTGCCAGTAGTATAGGGAACAGTTACACAGATACGCAGTATTTT. As protein: CASSIGNSYTDTQYF.

V and J are TRBV30 and TRBJ2-3; TRBD1 is a possible D gene (5 bases). Looked up from germline, CDR1 is GTSNPN and CDR2 is SVGIG (reference sequence). Trimming removed 5 bases at V and 4 bases at J, with 10 bases between. This CDR3 is built from 12 residues. This CDR3 is CAWGRVSDTQYF. The CDR3, as DNA: TGTGCCTGGGGCAGGGTCTCAGATACGCAGTATTTT. Combining the CDR3 with reference TRBV30 and TRBJ2-3 gives the whole variable domain SQTIHQWPATLVQPVGSPLSLECTVEGTSNPNLYWYRQAAGRGLQLLFYSVGIGQISSEVPQNLSASRPQDRQFILSSKKLLLSDSGFYLCAWGRVSDTQYFGPGTRLTVL.

The J gene is TRBJ2-5, the V gene TRBV4-3; weak D call: TRBD2 (6 bases). Trimming stripped 0 bases from V and 4 bases from J, with 15 bases between. CDR1 and CDR2 from the germline V gene are LGHNA and YSLEER. The CDR3 loop spans 16 amino acids. CDR3 DNA: TGCGCCAGCAGCCAAGACCCTCCGGGGGAAGGAGAGACCCAGTACTTC. This codes for CASSQDPPGEGETQYF.

The chain employs TRBV7-9 and TRBJ2-3, with a weak D call TRBD1 (6 bases). The germline V gene has CDR1 SEHNR and CDR2 FQNEAQ (reference sequence). Trimming pared 5 bases from V and 6 bases from J, leaving 15 bases between. CDR3 length: 14 amino acids. The CDR3 loop is CASSLRDNLDTQYF. As DNA, the CDR3 is TGTGCCAGCAGCCTACGGGACAACCTGGATACGCAGTATTTT.

The rearrangement joins TRBV4-1 to TRBJ2-3; TRBD2 matches 7 bases. CDR3 length: 15 amino acids. Germline V gene data show CDR1 as MGHRA and CDR2 as YSYEKL. Germline trimming cut 4 bases from V and 0 bases from J; bases unmatched to any gene: 4. For the CDR3, the DNA is TGCGCCAGCAGCCGGTACGGGGGGAGCACAGATACGCAGTATTTT. It codes for CASSRYGGSTDTQYF.

The rearrangement uses TRBV7-2 and TRBJ2-7, with 8 bases aligning to TRBD1. This CDR3 has 15 amino acids. The ends lost 4 bases at V and 4 bases at J; junction bases unmatched: 9. Per the germline V gene, CDR1 is SGHTA and CDR2 is FQGNSA. DNA for the CDR3: TGTGCCAGCAGCTCCTGGGGACAGGAATCTTACGAGCAGTACTTC. This translates into CASSSWGQESYEQYF.

The CDR3 DNA reads TGCGCCAGCAGCCAACCGGGTAGCAATCAGCCCCAGCATTTT. Translated: CASSQPGSNQPQHF. The rearrangement uses TRBV4-1 and TRBJ1-5; the D is unclear. Trimming took off 2 bases at V and 0 bases at J, with 5 bases between the two ends. The CDR3 sequence is 14 residues long. The germline V gene encodes CDR1 MGHRA and CDR2 YSYEKL.

This chain connects TRBV5-8 to TRBJ1-1; D call uncertain. The V end lost 0 bases, the J end lost 4 bases, and 19 bases lay between the germline ends. CDR1 and CDR2 from the germline V gene are SGHTS and YDEGEE. The CDR3 length is 17 residues. The CDR3 sequence is CASSLVSGSKVVTEAFF. DNA of the CDR3: TGTGCCAGCAGCTTGGTATCCGGGTCAAAGGTTGTCACTGAAGCTTTCTTT.

The chain recombines TRBV2 with TRBJ2-5; 10 bases fit TRBD1. Germline V CDR1 and CDR2: SNHLY, FYNNEI. J lost 11 bases, V lost 11 bases, and 17 bases had no gene match. The length of the CDR3 is 14 residues. As DNA, the CDR3 is TGTGCCGAAGGATTGGACAGGGGGGGTCTAGAGCAGTACTTC. This translates into CAEGLDRGGLEQYF. Full variable domain (missing parts from reference TRBV2 and TRBJ2-5): EPEVTQTPSHQVTQMGQEVILRCVPISNHLYFYWYRQILGQKVEFLVSFYNNEISEKSEIFDDQFSVERPDGSNFTLKIRSTKLEDSAMYFCAEGLDRGGLEQYFGPGTRLLVL.

The V and J genes are TRBV14 and TRBJ1-2; 8 bases are shared with TRBD1. V lost 4 bases and J lost 0; bases outside the gene matches: 4. There are 15 residues in the CDR3. The germline gives CDR1 SGHDN, CDR2 FVKESK. The chain's CDR3 is CASSPYRGTNYGYTF. The CDR3 DNA reads as TGTGCCAGCAGCCCATACAGGGGGACTAACTATGGCTACACCTTC.

The chain has TRBV10-3 and TRBJ2-3; TRBD2 matches 10 bases. The V and J ends lost 4 bases and 3 bases, in that order; junction bases with no gene match: 7. The germline CDR1 and CDR2 sequences are ENHRY and SYGVKD. The CDR3 is 16 amino acids. This CDR3 reads CAISVFLAGVTDTQYF. The CDR3 DNA follows: TGTGCCATCAGTGTATTTCTAGCGGGGGTTACAGATACGCAGTATTTT.

This rearrangement joins TRBV7-8 to TRBJ1-4, with 7 bases fitting TRBD1. J gave up 12 bases and V 5 bases, and 9 bases lay outside the gene matches. The CDR3 contains 13 residues. Germline assignment: CDR1 SGHVS and CDR2 FQNEAQ. CDR3 in amino acids: CASSATGVAELFF. In DNA form, the CDR3 reads TGTGCCAGCAGCGCCACAGGGGTCGCGGAACTGTTTTTT.

The chain couples TRBV7-2 to TRBJ1-6, with 8 bases matching TRBD1. The CDR3 loop spans 15 amino acids. The germline CDR1 and CDR2 sequences are SGHTA and FQGNSA. V was pared by 6 bases and J by 8 bases, with 9 bases of the junction left unmatched. The CDR3 nucleotides are TGTGCCAGCAGGACCCCAGGGGGCGGGGATTCACCCCTCCACTTT. Translation gives CASRTPGGGDSPLHF.

Regarding this clone: The germline gene is not matched at one end of the junction; a read error may be the cause. Other DNA sequences in this specimen translate into the identical CDR3. This rearrangement joins TRBV27 to TRBJ2-2; a weak D match, TRBD1 (5 bases). The CDR3 runs 16 residues. CDR1 and CDR2 (germline): MNHEY, SMNVEV (reference sequence). Here the CDR3 reads CASSLSQGLSTGELFF. The CDR3 coding sequence is TGTGCCAGCAGTTTATCCCAGGGCTTGAGCACCGGAGAGCTGTTTTTT.

The chain is built from TRBV7-9 and TRBJ1-6; D call uncertain. The CDR3 has 16 residues. The germline V and J ends were trimmed by 6 bases and 0 bases, with 12 bases remaining between them. Germline-derived CDR1 and CDR2 are SEHNR and FQNEAQ (reference sequence). Written as DNA, the CDR3 is TGTGCCAGCAGGGAGACCGAGAGCTCCTATAATTCACCCCTCCACTTT. Translation gives CASRETESSYNSPLHF. The whole variable domain, remainder taken from reference TRBV7-9 and TRBJ1-6, is DTGVSQNPRHKITKRGQNVTFRCDPISEHNRLYWYRQTLGQGPEFLTYFQNEAQLEKSRLLSDRFSAERPKGSFSTLEIQRTEQGDSAMYLCASRETESSYNSPLHFGNGTRLTVT.

This rearrangement joins TRBV5-6 to TRBJ2-5; D might be TRBD1 (5 bases). V lost 4 bases and J lost 5, with 12 bases in between. The length of the CDR3 is 13 residues. Per germline, CDR1 SGHDT and CDR2 YYEEEE. CDR3 amino acids: CASSIRQRETQYF. The CDR3 region has the DNA TGTGCCAGCAGCATAAGACAGAGGGAGACCCAGTACTTC.